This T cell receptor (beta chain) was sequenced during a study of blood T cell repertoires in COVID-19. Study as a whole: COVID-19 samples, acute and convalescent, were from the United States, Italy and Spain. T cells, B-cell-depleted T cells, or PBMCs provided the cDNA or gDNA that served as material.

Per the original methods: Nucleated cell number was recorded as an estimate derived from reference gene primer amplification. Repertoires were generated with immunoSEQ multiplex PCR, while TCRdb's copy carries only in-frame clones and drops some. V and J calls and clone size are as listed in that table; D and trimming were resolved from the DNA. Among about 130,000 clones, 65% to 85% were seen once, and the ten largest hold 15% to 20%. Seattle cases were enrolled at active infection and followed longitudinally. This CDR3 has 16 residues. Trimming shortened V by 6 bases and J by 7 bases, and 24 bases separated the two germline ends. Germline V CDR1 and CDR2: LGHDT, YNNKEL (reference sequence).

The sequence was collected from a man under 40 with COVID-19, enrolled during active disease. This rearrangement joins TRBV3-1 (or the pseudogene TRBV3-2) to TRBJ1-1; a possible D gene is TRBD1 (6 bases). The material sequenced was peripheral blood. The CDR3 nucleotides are TGTGCCAGCAGACACGTGATCGGGGGGCTTAGCGGTGAAGCTTTCTTT. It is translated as CASRHVIGGLSGEAFF.